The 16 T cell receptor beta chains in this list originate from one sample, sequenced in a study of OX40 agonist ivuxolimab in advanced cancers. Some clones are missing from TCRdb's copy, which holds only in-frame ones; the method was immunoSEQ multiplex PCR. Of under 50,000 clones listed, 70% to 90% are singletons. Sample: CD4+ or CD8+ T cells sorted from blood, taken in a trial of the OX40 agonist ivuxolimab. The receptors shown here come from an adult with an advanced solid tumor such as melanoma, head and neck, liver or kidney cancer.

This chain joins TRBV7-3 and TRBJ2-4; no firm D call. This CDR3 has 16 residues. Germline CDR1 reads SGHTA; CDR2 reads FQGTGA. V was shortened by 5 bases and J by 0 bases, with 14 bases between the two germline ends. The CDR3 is CASSLLTSGAKNIQYF. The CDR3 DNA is TGTGCCAGCAGCCTTTTAACCTCGGGAGCCAAAAACATTCAGTACTTC.

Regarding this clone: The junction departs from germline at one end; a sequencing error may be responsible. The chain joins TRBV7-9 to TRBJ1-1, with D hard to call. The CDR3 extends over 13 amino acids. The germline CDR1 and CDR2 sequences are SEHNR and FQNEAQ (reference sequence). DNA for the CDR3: TGTGCCAGCAGGCATGATATTCGCACTCAAGCTTTCTTT. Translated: CASRHDIRTQAFF.

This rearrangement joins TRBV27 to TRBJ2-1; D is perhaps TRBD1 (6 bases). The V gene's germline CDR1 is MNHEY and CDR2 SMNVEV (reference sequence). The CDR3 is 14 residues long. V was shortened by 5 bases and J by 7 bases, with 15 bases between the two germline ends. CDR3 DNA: TGTGCCAGCAGTCACGGGACAACCCGGAATGAGCAGTTCTTC. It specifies CASSHGTTRNEQFF.

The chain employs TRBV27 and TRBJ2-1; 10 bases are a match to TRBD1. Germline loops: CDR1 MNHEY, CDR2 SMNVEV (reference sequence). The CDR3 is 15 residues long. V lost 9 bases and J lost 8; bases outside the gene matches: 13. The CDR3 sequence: CASSPTGTGVYEQFF. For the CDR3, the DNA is TGTGCCAGTTCCCCCACCGGGACAGGGGTATATGAGCAGTTCTTC.

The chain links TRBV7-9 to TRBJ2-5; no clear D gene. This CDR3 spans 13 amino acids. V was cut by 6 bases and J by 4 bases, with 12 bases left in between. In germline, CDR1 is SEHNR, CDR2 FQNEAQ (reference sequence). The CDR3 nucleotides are TGTGCCAGCAGTCTTGCGATTTTAGAGACCCAGTACTTC. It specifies CASSLAILETQYF.

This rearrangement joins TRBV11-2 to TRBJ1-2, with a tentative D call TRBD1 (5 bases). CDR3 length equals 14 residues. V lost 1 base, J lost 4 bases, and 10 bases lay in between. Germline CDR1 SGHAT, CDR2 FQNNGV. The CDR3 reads CASSLVQGAYGYTF. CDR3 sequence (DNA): TGTGCCAGCAGCTTAGTGCAGGGCGCCTATGGCTACACCTTC.

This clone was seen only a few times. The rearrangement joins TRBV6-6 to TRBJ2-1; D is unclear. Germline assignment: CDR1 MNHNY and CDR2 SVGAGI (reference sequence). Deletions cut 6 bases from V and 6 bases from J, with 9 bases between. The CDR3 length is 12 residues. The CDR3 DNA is TGTGCCAGCAGCCGGGCCGGCAATGAGCAGTTCTTC. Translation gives CASSRAGNEQFF.

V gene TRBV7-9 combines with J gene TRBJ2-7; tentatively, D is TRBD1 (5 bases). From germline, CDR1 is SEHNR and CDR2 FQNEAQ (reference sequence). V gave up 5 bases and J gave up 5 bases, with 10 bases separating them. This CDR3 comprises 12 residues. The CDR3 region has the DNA TGTGCCAGCAGCATCAGGGTGGACGAGCAGTACGTC. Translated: CASSIRVDEQYV.

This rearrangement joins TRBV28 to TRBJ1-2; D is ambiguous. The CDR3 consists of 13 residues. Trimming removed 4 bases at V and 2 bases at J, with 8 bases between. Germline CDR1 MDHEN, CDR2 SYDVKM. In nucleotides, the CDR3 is TGTGCCAGCAGTTACGCAGCGAACTATGGCTACACCTTC. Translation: CASSYAANYGYTF.

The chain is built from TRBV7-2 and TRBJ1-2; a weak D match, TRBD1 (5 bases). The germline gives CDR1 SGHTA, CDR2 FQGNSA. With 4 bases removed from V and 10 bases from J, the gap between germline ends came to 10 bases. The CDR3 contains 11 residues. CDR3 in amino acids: CASSSGGDYTF. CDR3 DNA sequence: TGTGCCAGCAGCTCCGGGGGGGACTACACCTTC.

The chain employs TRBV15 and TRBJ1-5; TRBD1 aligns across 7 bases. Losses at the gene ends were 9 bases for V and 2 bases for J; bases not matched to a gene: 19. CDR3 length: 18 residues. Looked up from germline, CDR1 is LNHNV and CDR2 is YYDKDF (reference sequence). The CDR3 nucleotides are TGTGCCACAGCCGGGACAGCCGACACGGGGTGGGGCAATCAGCCCCAGCATTTT. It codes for CATAGTADTGWGNQPQHF.

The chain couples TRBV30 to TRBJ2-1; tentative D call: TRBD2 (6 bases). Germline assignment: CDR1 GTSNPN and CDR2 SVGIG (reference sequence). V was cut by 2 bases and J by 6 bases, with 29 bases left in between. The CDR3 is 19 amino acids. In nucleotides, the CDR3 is TGTGCCTGGAGTCCCGGGACGTCGGGGGTTGTCAGGCAACGCAATGAGCAGTTCTTC. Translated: CAWSPGTSGVVRQRNEQFF.

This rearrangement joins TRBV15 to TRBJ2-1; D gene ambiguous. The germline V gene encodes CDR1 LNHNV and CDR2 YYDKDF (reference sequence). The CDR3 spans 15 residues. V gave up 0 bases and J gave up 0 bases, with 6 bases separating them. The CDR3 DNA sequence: TGTGCCACCAGCAGAGATCCTAGCTCCTACAATGAGCAGTTCTTC. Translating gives CATSRDPSSYNEQFF.

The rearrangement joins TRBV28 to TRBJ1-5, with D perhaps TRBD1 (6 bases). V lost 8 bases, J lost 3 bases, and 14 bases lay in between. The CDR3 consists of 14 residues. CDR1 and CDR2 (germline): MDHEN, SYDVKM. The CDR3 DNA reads TGTGCCAGCCTCATACAGGGATACAATCAGCCCCAGCATTTT. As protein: CASLIQGYNQPQHF.

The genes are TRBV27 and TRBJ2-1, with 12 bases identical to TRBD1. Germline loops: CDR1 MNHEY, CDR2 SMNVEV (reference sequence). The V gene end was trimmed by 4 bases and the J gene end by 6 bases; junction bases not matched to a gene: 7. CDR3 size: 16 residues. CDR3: CASSSPGQGATNEQFF. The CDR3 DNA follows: TGTGCCAGCAGTTCACCGGGACAGGGGGCTACCAATGAGCAGTTCTTC.

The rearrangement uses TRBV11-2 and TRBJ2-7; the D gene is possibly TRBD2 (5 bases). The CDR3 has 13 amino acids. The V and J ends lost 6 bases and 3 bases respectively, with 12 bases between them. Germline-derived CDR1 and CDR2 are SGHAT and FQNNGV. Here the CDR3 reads CASRTGDYYEQYF. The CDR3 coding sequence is TGTGCCAGCAGGACCGGGGATTACTACGAGCAGTACTTC.